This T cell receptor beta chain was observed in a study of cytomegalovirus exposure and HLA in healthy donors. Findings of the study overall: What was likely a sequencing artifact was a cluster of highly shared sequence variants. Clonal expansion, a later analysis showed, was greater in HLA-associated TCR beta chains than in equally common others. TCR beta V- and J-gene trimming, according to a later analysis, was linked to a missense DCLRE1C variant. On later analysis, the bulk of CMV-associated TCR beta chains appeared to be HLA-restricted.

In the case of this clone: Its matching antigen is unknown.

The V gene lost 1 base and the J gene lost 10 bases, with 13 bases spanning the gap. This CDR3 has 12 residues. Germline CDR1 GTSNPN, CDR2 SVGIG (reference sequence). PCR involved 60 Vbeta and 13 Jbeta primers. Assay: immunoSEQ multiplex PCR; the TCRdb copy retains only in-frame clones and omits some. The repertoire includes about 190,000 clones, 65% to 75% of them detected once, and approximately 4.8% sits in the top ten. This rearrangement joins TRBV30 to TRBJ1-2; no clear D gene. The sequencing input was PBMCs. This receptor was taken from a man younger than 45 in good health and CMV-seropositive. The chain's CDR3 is CAWSGTRLDYTF. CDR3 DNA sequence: TGTGCCTGGAGTGGTACACGCCTAGACTACACCTTC. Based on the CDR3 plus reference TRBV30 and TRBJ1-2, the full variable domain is SQTIHQWPATLVQPVGSPLSLECTVEGTSNPNLYWYRQAAGRGLQLLFYSVGIGQISSEVPQNLSASRPQDRQFILSSKKLLLSDSGFYLCAWSGTRLDYTFGSGTRLTVV.